Below, one T cell receptor beta chain is given with its context. This sample was included in a study of blood T cell repertoires in COVID-19. Turning to the study itself: The study drew acute and convalescent COVID-19 samples from the United States, Italy and Spain.

Profiling relied on immunoSEQ multiplex PCR, and the TCRdb table lists in-frame clones only, not all of them. The sample yields tens of thousands of clones, approximately 87% seen once. CDR3 length: 15 residues. The germline V gene has CDR1 MNHEY and CDR2 SVGEGT. V was pared by 5 bases and J by 4 bases, with 8 bases of the junction left unmatched. The clonotype was recovered from a woman older than 75 with COVID-19, enrolled during active disease. Sequencing was done on a sample of peripheral blood. The chain recombines TRBV6-2 or TRBV6-3 with TRBJ1-5; 7 bases align to TRBD1. The CDR3 reads CASSRQGLRNQPQHF. The CDR3 nucleotides read TGTGCCAGCAGTAGACAGGGATTGAGGAATCAGCCCCAGCATTTT.